In this sample, the clone carrying this T cell receptor beta chain turned up many times. What it recognizes is unknown. The sample belongs to a study of shared clonotypes between healthy human individuals. Study results and caveats: Clonotype sharing among the donors was expected to vary with sequencing depth.

Genomic DNA from unsorted samples was obtained from around 88 million PBMCs (per sample). Germline V gene sequence: CDR1 MNHEY, CDR2 SMNVEV (reference sequence). Trimming removed 6 bases at V and 1 base at J, with 18 bases between. The CDR3 has 16 residues. Original methodology: ImmunoSEQ supplied junction-only sequences lacking quality scores, so filtering was different. TCRdb's table, derived via immunoSEQ multiplex PCR, lists solely in-frame clones and lacks some. The V and J calls and clone size were taken over from that table, and D and trimming were inferred from the DNA. The data hold fewer than 650,000 clones, with approximately 80% observed a single time.

The sequenced material came from PBMCs. The TCR originated in a woman between 35 and 50 years old in good health. Some clones in this sample may be carry-over from other donors' samples. V usage is TRBV27 and J usage is TRBJ2-5, with a tentative D call TRBD2 (5 bases). The CDR3 spells CASSSAAGTLQETQYF. CDR3 nucleotides: TGTGCCAGCAGCTCCGCCGCGGGCACCCTCCAAGAGACCCAGTACTTC.